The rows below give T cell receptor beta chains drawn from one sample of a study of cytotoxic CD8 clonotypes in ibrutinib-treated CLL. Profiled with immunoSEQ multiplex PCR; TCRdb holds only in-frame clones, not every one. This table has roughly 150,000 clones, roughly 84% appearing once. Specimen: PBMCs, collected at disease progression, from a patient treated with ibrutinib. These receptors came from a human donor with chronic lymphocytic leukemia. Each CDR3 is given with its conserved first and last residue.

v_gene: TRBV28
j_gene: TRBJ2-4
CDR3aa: CASSSRGGGDIQYF

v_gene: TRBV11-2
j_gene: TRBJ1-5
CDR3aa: CASSSGPGQPQHF

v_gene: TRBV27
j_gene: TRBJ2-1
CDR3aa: CASSIQGSHNEQFF

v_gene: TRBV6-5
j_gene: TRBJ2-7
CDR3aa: CASSYSHEQYF

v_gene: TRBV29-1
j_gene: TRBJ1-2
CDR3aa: CSADRADGSSGYTF

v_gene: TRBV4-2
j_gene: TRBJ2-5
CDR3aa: CASSQEVKGSGSMETQYF

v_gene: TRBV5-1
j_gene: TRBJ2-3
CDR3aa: CASSSNEGDRSDTQYF

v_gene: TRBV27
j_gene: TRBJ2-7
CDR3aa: CASSPPQSTGWSYEQYF

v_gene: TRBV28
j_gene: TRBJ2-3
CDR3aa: CASSFSLSVSGDTDTQYF

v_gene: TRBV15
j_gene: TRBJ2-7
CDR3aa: CATSRGQGALEQYF

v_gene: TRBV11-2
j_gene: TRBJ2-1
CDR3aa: CASRQSLAGGVYNEQFF

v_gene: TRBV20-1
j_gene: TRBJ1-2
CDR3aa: CSADNWGGYTF

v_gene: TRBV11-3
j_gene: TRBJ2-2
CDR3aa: CASSSEPGAFTGELFF

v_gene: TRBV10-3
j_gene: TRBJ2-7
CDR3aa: CAINGGSYEQYF

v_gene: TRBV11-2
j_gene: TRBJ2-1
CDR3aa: CASSFGTGGDEQFF

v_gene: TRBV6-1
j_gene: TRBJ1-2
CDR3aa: CASSEVGGEDYGYTF

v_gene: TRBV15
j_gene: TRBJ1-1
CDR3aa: CATSRGEPTGLRAFF

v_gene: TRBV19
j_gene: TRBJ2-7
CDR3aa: CASSLSRQGARYEQYF

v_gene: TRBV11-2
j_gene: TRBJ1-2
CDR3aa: CASSSNRGYNYGYTF

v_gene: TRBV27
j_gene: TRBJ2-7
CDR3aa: CASSYAPSYEQYF

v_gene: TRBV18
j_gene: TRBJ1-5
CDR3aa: CASSPNRGLSNQPQHF

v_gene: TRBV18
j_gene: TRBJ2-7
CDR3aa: CASSPWDKTYEQYF

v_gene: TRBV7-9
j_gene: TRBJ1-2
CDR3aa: CASSLEAGHSYGYTF

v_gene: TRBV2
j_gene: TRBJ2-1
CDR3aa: CASSGETGSNEQFF

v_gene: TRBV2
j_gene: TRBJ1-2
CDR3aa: CASSDRRAVYGYTF

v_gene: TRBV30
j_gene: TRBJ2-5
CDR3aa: CAWSVLGGTETQYF

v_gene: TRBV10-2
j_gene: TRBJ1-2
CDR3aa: CASSETTITYGYTF

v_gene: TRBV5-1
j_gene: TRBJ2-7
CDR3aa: CASSTDPRSYEQYF

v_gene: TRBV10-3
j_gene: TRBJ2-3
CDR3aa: CAISSGITDTQYF

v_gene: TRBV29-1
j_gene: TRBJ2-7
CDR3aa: CSVVVRGWEQYF

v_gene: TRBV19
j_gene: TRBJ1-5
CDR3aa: CASQGQTANQPQHF

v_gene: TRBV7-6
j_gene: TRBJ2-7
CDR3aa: CASSPSRTSSSYEQYF

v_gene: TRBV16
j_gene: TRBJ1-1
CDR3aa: CASSQSMWGIAEAFF

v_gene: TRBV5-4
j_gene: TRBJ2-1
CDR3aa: CASSQLAGGNEQFF

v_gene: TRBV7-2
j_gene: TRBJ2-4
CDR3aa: CASSLVLGTEKNIQYF

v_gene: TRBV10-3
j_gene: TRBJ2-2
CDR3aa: CAIKSRELTGELFF

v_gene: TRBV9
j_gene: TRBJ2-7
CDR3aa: CASSADSGEQYF

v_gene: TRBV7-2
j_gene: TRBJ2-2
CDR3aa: CASSDRGMSTGELFF

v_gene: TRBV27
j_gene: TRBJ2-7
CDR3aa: CASSRSAYPSYEQYF

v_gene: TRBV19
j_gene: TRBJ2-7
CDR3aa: CASSPWDRGYEQYF

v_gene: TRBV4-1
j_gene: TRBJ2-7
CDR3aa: CASSAAGQLSYEQYF

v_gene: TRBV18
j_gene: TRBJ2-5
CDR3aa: CASSRREGTQYF

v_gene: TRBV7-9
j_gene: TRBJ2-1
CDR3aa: CASSSLGQYNEQFF

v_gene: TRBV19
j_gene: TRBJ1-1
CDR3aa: CASSRQGRAFF